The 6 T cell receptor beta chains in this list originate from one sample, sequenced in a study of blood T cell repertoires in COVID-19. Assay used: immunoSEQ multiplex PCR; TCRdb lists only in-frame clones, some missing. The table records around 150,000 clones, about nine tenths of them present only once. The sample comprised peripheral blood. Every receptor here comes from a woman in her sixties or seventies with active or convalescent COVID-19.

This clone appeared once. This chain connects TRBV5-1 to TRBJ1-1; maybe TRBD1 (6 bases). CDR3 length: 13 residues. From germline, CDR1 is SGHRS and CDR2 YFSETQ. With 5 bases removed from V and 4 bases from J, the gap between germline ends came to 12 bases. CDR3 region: CASSPQGRTEAFF. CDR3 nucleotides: TGCGCCAGCAGTCCCCAGGGGCGCACTGAAGCTTTCTTT. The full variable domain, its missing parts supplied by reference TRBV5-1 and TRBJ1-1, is KAGVTQTPRYLIKTRGQQVTLSCSPISGHRSVSWYQQTPGQGLQFLFEYFSETQRNKGNFPGRFSGRQFSNSRSEMNVSTLELGDSALYLCASSPQGRTEAFFGQGTRLTVV.

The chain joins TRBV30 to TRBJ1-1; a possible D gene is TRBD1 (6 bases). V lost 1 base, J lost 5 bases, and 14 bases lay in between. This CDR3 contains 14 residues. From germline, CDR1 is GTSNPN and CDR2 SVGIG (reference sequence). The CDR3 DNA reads TGTGCCTGGAGTGCCCCTCCAAGGGGGACTGAAGCTTTCTTT. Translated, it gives CAWSAPPRGTEAFF.

The CDR3 DNA reads TGTGCCAGCAGCTTAGGCTCATTCGGTCCCCTTTACTCTTACGAGCAGTACTTC. Its translation is CASSLGSFGPLYSYEQYF. V usage is TRBV13 and J usage is TRBJ2-7; unclear D gene. The length of the CDR3 is 18 residues. Germline V gene data show CDR1 as PRHDT and CDR2 as FYEKMQ (reference sequence). The germline V and J ends were trimmed by 0 bases and 4 bases, with 22 bases remaining between them.

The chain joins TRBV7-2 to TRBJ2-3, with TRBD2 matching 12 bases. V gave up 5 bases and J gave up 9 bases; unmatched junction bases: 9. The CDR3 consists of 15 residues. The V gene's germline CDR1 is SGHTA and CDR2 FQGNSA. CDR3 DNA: TGTGCCAGCAGCCCGACGTCTAGCGGGGGGGTAACGCAGTATTTT. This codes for CASSPTSSGGVTQYF.

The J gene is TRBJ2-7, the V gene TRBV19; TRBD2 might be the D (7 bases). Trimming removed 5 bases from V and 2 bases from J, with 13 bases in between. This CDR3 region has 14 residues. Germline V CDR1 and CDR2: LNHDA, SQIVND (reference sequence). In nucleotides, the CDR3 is TGTGCCAGTAGTGGGGGGGACAAGGCCTACGAGCAGTACTTC. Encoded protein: CASSGGDKAYEQYF.

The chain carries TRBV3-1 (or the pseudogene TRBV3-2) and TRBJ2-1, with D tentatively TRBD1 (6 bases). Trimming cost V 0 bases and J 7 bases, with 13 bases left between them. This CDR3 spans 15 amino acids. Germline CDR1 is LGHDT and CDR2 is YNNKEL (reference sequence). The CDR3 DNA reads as TGTGCCAGCAGCCAAGAGGGGGCGTCGGGTAATGAGCAGTTCTTC. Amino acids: CASSQEGASGNEQFF.